The clone carrying this TCR beta chain was seen more than once but under ten times. Its antigen is unidentified. Germline CDR1 reads SGHTA; CDR2 reads FQGNSA. The CDR3 is made up of 16 amino acids. The V and J ends lost 1 base and 6 bases respectively, with 19 bases between them. Individual cDNA molecules were tagged with unique molecular identifiers. TCRdb passed the 5' RACE reads through MiXCR, listing each CDR3 protein once. The table includes over 80,000 distinct CDR3 sequences, 13% to 15% detected once. This specimen belongs to a study of early T cells in non-severe SARS-CoV-2 infection. Study conclusions and caveats: VDJdb matching favored anti-spike CD8 responses, missing private and CD4 specificities.

This chain links TRBV7-2 with TRBJ2-7; D unclear. Source material: whole blood. The sequence came from an adult who was a healthcare worker with PCR-confirmed SARS-CoV-2 infection or an uninfected control (not recorded which). CDR3 nucleotide sequence: TGTGCCAGCAGCTTAGGCCCCACAGAGCAAGGATGCGAGCAGTACTTC. It yields the protein CASSLGPTEQGCEQYF.